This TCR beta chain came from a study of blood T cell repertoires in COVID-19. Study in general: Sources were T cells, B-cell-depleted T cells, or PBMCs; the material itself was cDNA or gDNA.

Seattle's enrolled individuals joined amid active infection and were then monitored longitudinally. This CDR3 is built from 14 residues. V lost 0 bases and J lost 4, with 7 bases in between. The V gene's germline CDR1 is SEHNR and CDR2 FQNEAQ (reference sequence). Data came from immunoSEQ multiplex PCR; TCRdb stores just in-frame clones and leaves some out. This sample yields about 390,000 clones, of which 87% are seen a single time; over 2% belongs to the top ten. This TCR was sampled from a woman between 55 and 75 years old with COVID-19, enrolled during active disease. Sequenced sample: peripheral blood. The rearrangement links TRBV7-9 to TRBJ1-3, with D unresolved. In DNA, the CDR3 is TGTGCCAGCAGCTTAGCCCCCCCGGGAAACACCATATATTTT. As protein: CASSLAPPGNTIYF.